Listed below are T cell receptor beta chains from one sample, sequenced in a study of blood T cell repertoires in COVID-19. TCRdb's copy holds only in-frame clones and misses some; the assay was immunoSEQ multiplex PCR. The sample lists 250,000 to 300,000 clones, roughly 88% occurring once. The sequenced material came from peripheral blood. All receptors derive from a woman between 65 and 79 years old with COVID-19, enrolled during active disease. Both conserved end residues are trimmed from each CDR3.

J gene	CDR3 length	V gene	CDR3 protein
TRBJ2-7	9	TRBV28	ASRSLREQY
TRBJ2-7	11	TRBV19	ASSTGVWNEQY
TRBJ2-5	11	TRBV29-1	SVEGQGAETQY
TRBJ2-1	14	TRBV4-1	ASSPATGGTYNEQF
TRBJ2-1	13	TRBV4-1	ASSYQKERAIEQF
TRBJ2-1	13	TRBV2	ASSLSGRDDNEQF
TRBJ1-4	13	TRBV24-1	ATSGELGGEEKLF
TRBJ2-1	13	TRBV28	ASSRTTQGTNEQF
TRBJ2-3	11	TRBV10-3	AITGGSTDTQY
TRBJ1-2	13	TRBV6-5	ASSSGTGLNYGYT
TRBJ1-2	13	TRBV9	ASSVGDSRAYGYT
TRBJ2-5	12	TRBV5-1	ASSWADSLGTQY
TRBJ1-1	13	TRBV18	ASSPYSQGGTEAF
TRBJ2-2	13	TRBV19	ASSVQGANTGELF
TRBJ1-2	12	TRBV27	ASSLTGGLYGYT
TRBJ1-5	13	TRBV2	ASTQSEGGNQPQH
TRBJ1-5	11	TRBV19	ASTWGGDQPQH
TRBJ1-4	11	TRBV7-9	ASTTGGREKLF
TRBJ1-1	10	TRBV3-1/TRBV3-2	ASSRRGTEAF
TRBJ1-5	13	TRBV7-2	ASSSAGTGIQPQH
TRBJ2-1	14	TRBV6-1	ASREAGGEYINEQF
TRBJ1-3	12	TRBV4-1	ASSQAHSGNTIY
TRBJ2-5	11	TRBV7-9	ASSRERGETQY
TRBJ1-5	12	TRBV6-2/TRBV6-3	ASTPRGINQPQH
TRBJ2-7	10	TRBV30	AWSPSGYEQY
TRBJ2-1	13	TRBV19	ASRTGTGCENEQF
TRBJ1-1	13	TRBV10-3	AITERQGYRTEAF
TRBJ2-1	11	TRBV4-2	ASSQDLSAPQF
TRBJ1-3	14	TRBV5-6	ASSLVGRTSGNTIY
TRBJ2-5	14	TRBV5-1	ASSALAGGNQETQY
TRBJ2-7	13	TRBV5-1	ASSLGGYGTSEQY
TRBJ1-2	10	TRBV20-1	SASVGAGGYT
TRBJ2-4	11	TRBV7-2	ASSTGQGNIQY